These T cell receptor beta chains were read from a single sample in a study of cytomegalovirus exposure and HLA in healthy donors. Sequencing was performed with immunoSEQ multiplex PCR; in TCRdb, only in-frame clones are kept and a portion is missing. Here the sample spans about 120,000 clones, 74% being singletons. Sequencing was performed on PBMCs. These receptor sequences come from a human donor in good health. Each CDR3 is given with its conserved first and last residue. Fields, in order: D gene, clone size, J gene, V gene, CDR3 DNA, CDR3 protein. D genes are given only for firm matches. Expanded clones are given a class, and other clones once, few, many or no size at all.

NA | NA | TRBJ1-6 | TRBV28 | TGTGCCAGCAGTTTTTTGCGAAGCTCCTATAATTCACCCCTCCACTTT | CASSFLRSSYNSPLHF
NA | NA | TRBJ2-2 | TRBV13 | TGTGCCAGCAGCTTAGCGTATACCGGGGAGCTGTTTTTT | CASSLAYTGELFF
TRBD1 | NA | TRBJ2-5 | TRBV6-5 | TGTGCCAGCAGCCCCTCACAGGGGGGTTGGGAGACCCAGTACTTC | CASSPSQGGWETQYF
TRBD1 | NA | TRBJ1-2 | TRBV28 | TGTGCCAGCAGTTTATCAGGGGGCGCAAACTATGGCTACACCTTC | CASSLSGGANYGYTF
TRBD2 | NA | TRBJ2-2 | TRBV4-1 | TGCGCCAGCAGCCTGGCGGGAGGGCCTTCCGGGGAGCTGTTTTTT | CASSLAGGPSGELFF
NA | NA | TRBJ2-5 | TRBV6-5 | TGTGCCAGCACCCCCTCCGGGACACCCAAGGCCCAGTACTTC | CASTPSGTPKAQYF
NA | NA | TRBJ2-7 | TRBV11-2 | TGTGCCAGCAGCTTCGGGCAGGGTAGAGAGCAGTACTTC | CASSFGQGREQYF
NA | NA | TRBJ1-6 | TRBV7-2 | TGTGCCAGCAGCTTAGTTCATCTAAATTCACCCCTCCACTTT | CASSLVHLNSPLHF
TRBD2 | NA | TRBJ2-1 | TRBV28 | TGTGCCAGCAGTCTACGACCGGGACTAGAGGTATGCGAGCAGTTCTTC | CASSLRPGLEVCEQFF
NA | NA | TRBJ2-1 | TRBV5-4 | TGTGCCAGCAGCTTGGACAGGGGAGGTACCTACAATGAGCAGTTCTTC | CASSLDRGGTYNEQFF
TRBD2 | NA | TRBJ2-7 | TRBV5-6 | TGTGCCAGCAGCTTGGGTAGCGGGAACACCTACGAGCAGTACTTC | CASSLGSGNTYEQYF
TRBD1 | NA | TRBJ1-3 | TRBV5-1 | TGCGCCAGCAGCCCCCCAGAGACAGGGGGTTATGGAAACACCATATATTTT | CASSPPETGGYGNTIYF
NA | NA | TRBJ2-7 | TRBV5-1 | TGCGCCAGCAGCTTGGGGGGGGGCACCTACGAGCAGTACTTC | CASSLGGGTYEQYF
TRBD2 | NA | TRBJ2-7 | TRBV6-1 | TGTGCCAGCAGTGACCGACTAGCTGAGGCCCGAAGGGAGCAGTACTTC | CASSDRLAEARREQYF
NA | NA | TRBJ1-5 | TRBV28 | TGTGCCAGCAGTTCTATTGGGCCCCAGCATTTT | CASSSIGPQHF
TRBD2 | once | TRBJ2-1 | TRBV30 | TGTGCCTGGAGGGGGGGAGGGGCGCCCTACAATGAGCAGTTCTTC | CAWRGGGAPYNEQFF
NA | NA | TRBJ2-7 | TRBV11-1 | TGTGCCAGCAGCCACGCCTGGAGTAGTGACGACGAGCAGTACTTC | CASSHAWSSDDEQYF
NA | NA | TRBJ2-3 | TRBV5-1 | TGCGCCAGCAGCACAGACTACACAGATACGCAGTATTTT | CASSTDYTDTQYF
TRBD2 | few | TRBJ2-3 | TRBV6-5 | TGTGCCAGCTCTAGCGGGGGGGCGGGGGATACGCAGTATTTT | CASSSGGAGDTQYF
NA | NA | TRBJ1-1 | TRBV6-5 | TGTGCCAGCAGTTACAGCCAGAACACTGAAGCTTTCTTT | CASSYSQNTEAFF
TRBD2 | once | TRBJ2-6 | TRBV5-1 | TGCGCCAGCAGCAGACCCGGTTCAGGACTAGCGGGGGGGAGCTCTGGGGCCAACGTCCTGACTTTC | CASSRPGSGLAGGSSGANVLTF
NA | few | TRBJ2-6 | TRBV28 | TGTGCCAGCAATGAGAGGCAGTCTGGGGCCAACGTCCTGACTTTC | CASNERQSGANVLTF